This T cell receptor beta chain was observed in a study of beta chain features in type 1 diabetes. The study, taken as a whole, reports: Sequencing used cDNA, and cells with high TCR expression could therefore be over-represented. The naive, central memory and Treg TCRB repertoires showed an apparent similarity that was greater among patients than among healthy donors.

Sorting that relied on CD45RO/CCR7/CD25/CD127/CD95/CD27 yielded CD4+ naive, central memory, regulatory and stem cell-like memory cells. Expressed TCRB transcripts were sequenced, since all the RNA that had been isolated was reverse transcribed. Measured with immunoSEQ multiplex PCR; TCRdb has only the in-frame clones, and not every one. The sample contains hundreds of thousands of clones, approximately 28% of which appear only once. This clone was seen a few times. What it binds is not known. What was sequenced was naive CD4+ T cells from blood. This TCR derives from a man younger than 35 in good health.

The CDR3 protein is CASSLDGSGNEQFF. The CDR3 DNA is TGTGCCAGCAGCTTAGACGGGAGTGGGAATGAGCAGTTCTTC. This rearrangement joins TRBV7-2 to TRBJ2-1, with D maybe TRBD2 (6 bases). V was pared by 1 base and J by 7 bases, with 11 bases between. This CDR3 is built from 14 residues. Germline V gives CDR1 SGHTA, CDR2 FQGNSA.